The TCR beta chain described here comes from a study of blood T cells in healthy people across ages. The study's findings and limits: Naive CD4+ cells and diversity were both higher in long-lived donors than in aged donors. TCR beta diversity per million T cells fell roughly linearly with age.

Concerning this clonotype: Its antigen remains unknown.

Trimming at V came to 5 bases and at J to 1 base, leaving 9 bases not matched to a gene. This CDR3 has 16 amino acids. Germline-derived CDR1 and CDR2 are SGHTA and FQGNSA. The authors ran a second PCR of about 7 to 11 cycles using a sample-barcoded 5' primer and a J-beta primer mix. TCRdb reprocessed the 5' RACE reads via MiXCR and lists one record per CDR3 protein. The table records 380,000 or so distinct CDR3 sequences, approximately 47% of them present only once. The rearrangement joins TRBV7-2 to TRBJ2-3; 7 bases map to TRBD2. This clonotype originated in a man between 60 and 75 years old in good health. Sequencing input: blood. CDR3 loop: CASSPSVTSGTDTQYF. DNA of the CDR3: TGTGCCAGCAGCCCTAGTGTCACTAGCGGCACAGATACGCAGTATTTT. Complete variable domain (other parts from reference TRBV7-2 and TRBJ2-3): GAGVSQSPSNKVTEKGKDVELRCDPISGHTALYWYRQSLGQGLEFLIYFQGNSAPDKSGLPSDRFSAERTGGSVSTLTIQRTQQEDSAVYLCASSPSVTSGTDTQYFGPGTRLTVL.